These 28 T cell receptor beta chains came from one sample sequenced in a study of beta chain features in type 1 diabetes. TCRB transcripts that were expressed got sequenced, as all of the isolated RNA had been reverse transcribed. TCRdb's copy holds only in-frame clones and misses some; the assay was immunoSEQ multiplex PCR. The sample consists of about 180,000 clones, approximately 13% of them appearing once. The sequenced sample was central memory CD4+ T cells from blood. The receptors were gathered from a woman aged 18-29 years in good health.

This rearrangement joins TRBV25-1 to TRBJ1-1; 11 nucleotides match TRBD1. With V trimmed by 4 bases and J by 5 bases, 12 bases remained unmatched. Germline V gene sequence: CDR1 MGHDK, CDR2 SYGVNS. This CDR3 is built from 17 residues. This CDR3 reads CASSGGQGAYLGTEAFF. The DNA for the CDR3 is TGTGCCAGCAGTGGAGGACAGGGGGCTTACTTGGGGACTGAAGCTTTCTTT.

A remark on this clone: This same CDR3 is encoded by further DNA sequences in the sample. The chain links TRBV6-1 to TRBJ2-1, with TRBD2 identical over 11 bases. The CDR3 loop spans 15 amino acids. The germline gives CDR1 MNHNS, CDR2 SASEGT. V shed 3 bases and J 4 bases; nucleotides not matched to a gene: 2. CDR3 residues: CASSELAGGYNEQFF. CDR3 sequence (DNA): TGTGCCAGCAGTGAGCTAGCGGGAGGTTACAATGAGCAGTTCTTC.

CDR3 region: CASSLSSETYNEQFF. CDR3 DNA sequence: TGTGCCAGCAGCTTGTCTAGCGAGACCTACAATGAGCAGTTCTTC. The rearrangement joins TRBV5-4 to TRBJ2-1; tentative D call: TRBD2 (6 bases). The CDR3 runs 15 residues. The germline V and J ends were trimmed by 1 base and 2 bases, with 10 bases remaining between them. Germline CDR1 and CDR2: SGHNT and YYREEE (reference sequence).

J is TRBJ2-1 and V is TRBV11-2; D call uncertain. The CDR3 totals 15 residues. Between the trimmed V and J ends, which lost 5 bases and 5 bases, there was a span of 16 bases. Per the germline V gene, CDR1 is SGHAT and CDR2 is FQNNGV. CDR3 loop: CASSTTEALNNEQFF. In DNA, the CDR3 is TGTGCCAGCAGCACGACCGAGGCCCTAAACAATGAGCAGTTCTTC.

This clone was recorded a few times. The chain combines TRBV11-2 with TRBJ2-7; maybe TRBD2 (5 bases). Trimming shortened V by 5 bases and J by 2 bases, and 13 bases separated the two germline ends. The germline gives CDR1 SGHAT, CDR2 FQNNGV. The CDR3 consists of 14 residues. CDR3 bases: TGTGCCAGCAGCGCTACCGCCGGGACCTACGAGCAGTACTTC. Protein sequence: CASSATAGTYEQYF.

This clone was seen many times. This chain joins TRBV7-9 and TRBJ1-2, with 7 bases matching TRBD1. V was clipped by 5 bases and J by 8 bases; unmatched bases: 17. The germline gives CDR1 SEHNR, CDR2 FQNEAQ (reference sequence). The CDR3 sequence is 16 residues long. The CDR3 protein is CASSQTFNRGWGGYTF. CDR3 coding DNA: TGTGCCAGCAGCCAAACTTTTAACAGGGGATGGGGCGGCTACACCTTC.

As for this clone: The sample carries other DNA sequences with the same CDR3. The J gene is TRBJ2-5, the V gene TRBV5-1, with 8 bases identical to TRBD1. V was clipped by 4 bases and J by 1 base; unmatched bases: 6. This CDR3 has 15 amino acids. Germline values: CDR1 SGHRS, CDR2 YFSETQ. CDR3 in DNA: TGCGCCAGCAGCCTTACAGGGGGATCCCAAGAGACCCAGTACTTC. As protein: CASSLTGGSQETQYF.

The V gene is TRBV19, the J gene TRBJ2-7; 7 positions agree with TRBD2. V lost 6 bases and J lost 7; bases outside the gene matches: 6. The CDR3 runs to 12 residues. Germline values: CDR1 LNHDA, CDR2 SQIVND (reference sequence). CDR3 bases: TGTGCCAGTAGAACGGGAGCGGGAGAGCAGTACTTC. It codes for CASRTGAGEQYF.

The CDR3 reads CAWSGGLAAEGEQFF. The CDR3 nucleotides read TGTGCCTGGAGTGGAGGTCTAGCGGCAGAGGGAGAGCAGTTCTTC. The chain employs TRBV30 and TRBJ2-1, with 7 bases aligning to TRBD2. V lost 1 base, J lost 10 bases, and 13 bases stayed unmatched. The CDR3 loop spans 15 amino acids. From germline, CDR1 is GTSNPN and CDR2 SVGIG (reference sequence).

The V and J genes are TRBV13 and TRBJ1-2, with TRBD1 matching 9 bases. The CDR3 has 15 amino acids. The germline V gene has CDR1 PRHDT and CDR2 FYEKMQ (reference sequence). V was clipped by 5 bases and J by 4 bases; unmatched bases: 8. DNA of the CDR3: TGTGCCAGCAGCCCGCGGGACAGGGCGATCTATGGCTACACCTTC. As protein: CASSPRDRAIYGYTF.

This rearrangement joins TRBV18 to TRBJ2-7; TRBD2 is a possible D gene (5 bases). The CDR3 consists of 13 residues. Trimming removed 6 bases from V and 7 bases from J, with 16 bases in between. Germline V gene data show CDR1 as KGHSH and CDR2 as LQKENI. CDR3 nucleotide sequence: TGTGCCAGCTCCAGAGGGAGTCAGGAGGAGCAGTACTTC. It translates to CASSRGSQEEQYF.

The chain uses TRBV30 and TRBJ2-3; 7 bases agree with TRBD1. V trimming: 2 bases; J trimming: 4 bases; junction bases outside the gene matches: 15. This CDR3 contains 17 residues. Germline CDR1 GTSNPN, CDR2 SVGIG (reference sequence). The CDR3 sequence: CAWSSPRPRGHADTQYF. Here the CDR3 DNA reads TGTGCCTGGAGTTCCCCCCGGCCAAGGGGGCATGCAGATACGCAGTATTTT.

The chain links TRBV2 to TRBJ1-1; D is unclear. From germline, CDR1 is SNHLY and CDR2 FYNNEI. V was clipped by 2 bases and J by 0 bases, with 10 bases between them. This CDR3 is 15 amino acids long. The CDR3 nucleotides are TGTGCCAGCAGTGAAAATGGACTTATGAACACTGAAGCTTTCTTT. This gives the protein CASSENGLMNTEAFF.

CDR3 DNA: TGCAGCGTTGACCCAGGGGTATACACTGAAGCTTTCTTT. This translates into CSVDPGVYTEAFF. This chain joins TRBV29-1 and TRBJ1-1; possibly TRBD1 for D (6 bases). Germline V CDR1 and CDR2: SQVTM, ANQGSEA. Deletions cut 3 bases from V and 3 bases from J, with 11 bases between. The CDR3 is made up of 13 amino acids.

This clone was recorded a few times. This rearrangement joins TRBV10-3 to TRBJ2-7; 7 bases match TRBD1. The CDR3 is 16 residues long. Trimming at V came to 6 bases and at J to 1 base, leaving 12 bases not matched to a gene. The germline CDR1 and CDR2 sequences are ENHRY and SYGVKD. The CDR3 DNA reads as TGTGCCATCAGCTCGGGGCGACAGGGAAGGTCCTACGAGCAGTACTTC. Amino acids: CAISSGRQGRSYEQYF.

This clone was picked up many times. The chain is built from TRBV6-6 and TRBJ2-7; 8 bases map to TRBD1. CDR3 length: 14 amino acids. V trimming: 8 bases; J trimming: 1 base; junction bases outside the gene matches: 7. CDR1 and CDR2 (germline): MNHNY, SVGAGI (reference sequence). CDR3 residues: CASVGRDRSYEQYF. CDR3 nucleotides: TGTGCCAGCGTCGGACGGGACAGGTCCTACGAGCAGTACTTC.

The chain is built from TRBV5-1 and TRBJ2-7; TRBD2 agrees at 12 bases. With 1 base clipped from V and 3 bases from J, the junction kept 2 bases outside the gene matches. Germline assignment: CDR1 SGHRS and CDR2 YFSETQ. The length of the CDR3 is 15 residues. CDR3 sequence: CASSLKGLAGYEQYF. For the CDR3, the DNA is TGCGCCAGCAGCTTGAAGGGACTAGCGGGCTACGAGCAGTACTTC.

This clone has a handful of counts. The chain carries TRBV30 and TRBJ2-7; D not certain. Trimming shortened V by 3 bases and J by 2 bases, and 20 bases separated the two germline ends. Germline V CDR1 and CDR2: GTSNPN, SVGIG (reference sequence). The CDR3 totals 16 residues. The CDR3 loop reads CAWRVLGSRSAYEQYF. CDR3 bases: TGTGCCTGGAGGGTACTGGGTTCTAGGTCCGCCTACGAGCAGTACTTC.

This clone was counted a few times. The chain is built from TRBV6-6 and TRBJ1-1; 7 bases are a match to TRBD1. Trimming at V came to 4 bases and at J to 5 bases, leaving 7 bases not matched to a gene. Germline CDR1 is MNHNY and CDR2 is SVGAGI (reference sequence). The CDR3 spans 14 residues. The CDR3 coding sequence is TGTGCCAGCAGTTCTCGACAGGGTCGAACTGAAGCTTTCTTT. It translates to CASSSRQGRTEAFF.

This clone came up a few times. The rearrangement links TRBV14 to TRBJ1-1; no clear D. Trimming cost V 4 bases and J 3 bases, with 9 bases left between them. The CDR3 has 13 residues. Per germline, CDR1 SGHDN and CDR2 FVKESK. The CDR3 sequence is CASSPQAYTEAFF. The CDR3 bases are TGTGCCAGCAGCCCTCAGGCATACACTGAAGCTTTCTTT.

The V and J genes are TRBV4-2 and TRBJ2-5; D call uncertain. The germline V gene has CDR1 LGHNA and CDR2 YNFKEQ. V was pared by 0 bases and J by 5 bases, with 7 bases between. The CDR3 totals 13 residues. The CDR3 loop reads CASSQDYTETQYF. DNA of the CDR3: TGTGCCAGCAGCCAAGACTATACGGAGACCCAGTACTTC.

This clone was found a few times. The chain is built from TRBV9 and TRBJ1-5; TRBD1 matches 9 bases. The CDR3 has 16 amino acids. The ends lost 0 bases at V and 5 bases at J; junction bases unmatched: 6. Germline loops: CDR1 SGDLS, CDR2 YYNGEE. The CDR3 sequence is CASSVGGTGRDQPQHF. CDR3 sequence (DNA): TGTGCCAGCAGCGTAGGTGGGACAGGGAGGGATCAGCCCCAGCATTTT.

This clone was recorded once. This sequence joins TRBV6-5 and TRBJ2-5; 14 nucleotides match TRBD2. J lost 3 bases, V lost 9 bases, and 6 bases had no gene match. Germline CDR1 MNHEY, CDR2 SVGAGI. CDR3 length: 15 amino acids. The CDR3 region is CASSTSGRAKETQYF. In DNA, the CDR3 is TGTGCCAGTTCGACTAGCGGGAGGGCCAAAGAGACCCAGTACTTC.

The V and J genes are TRBV5-6 and TRBJ2-6, with D unresolved. Germline lookup yields CDR1 SGHDT and CDR2 YYEEEE. This CDR3 is built from 16 residues. V gave up 4 bases and J gave up 0 bases, with 11 bases separating them. CDR3 nucleotide sequence: TGTGCCAGCAGCCGCATCAAGAGCTCTGGGGCCAACGTCCTGACTTTC. This sequence encodes CASSRIKSSGANVLTF. Filled out from reference TRBV5-6 and TRBJ2-6, the complete variable domain reads DAGVTQSPTHLIKTRGQQVTLRCSPKSGHDTVSWYQQALGQGPQFIFQYYEEEERQRGNFPDRFSGHQFPNYSSELNVNALLLGDSALYLCASSRIKSSGANVLTFGAGSRLTVL.

This clone was seen a handful of times. The V gene is TRBV11-2, the J gene TRBJ2-7, with 13 bases identical to TRBD2. The CDR3 runs to 15 residues. Per the germline V gene, CDR1 is SGHAT and CDR2 is FQNNGV. V dropped 7 bases and J dropped 4; count of bases not matched to a gene: 7. The CDR3 spells CASKGLAGSGYEQYF. The DNA for the CDR3 is TGTGCCAGCAAGGGACTAGCGGGATCGGGTTACGAGCAGTACTTC.

This clone appeared a few times. The chain carries TRBV5-1 and TRBJ1-1; TRBD1 is a possible D gene (6 bases). The CDR3 is made up of 16 amino acids. V was pared by 4 bases and J by 6 bases, with 22 bases between. Germline CDR1 SGHRS, CDR2 YFSETQ. CDR3 sequence reads: CASSRSGQGLLPEAFF. The CDR3 coding sequence is TGCGCCAGCAGCCGCTCCGGTCAGGGGCTTCTGCCTGAAGCTTTCTTT.

This clone has a handful of counts. The genes are TRBV6-1 and TRBJ1-5; 7 nucleotides align to TRBD1. This CDR3 is 16 amino acids long. Germline lookup yields CDR1 MNHNS and CDR2 SASEGT. V shed 2 bases and J 4 bases; nucleotides not matched to a gene: 8. The DNA for the CDR3 is TGTGCCAGCAGTGAATTGGGGACAGTCAATAATCAGCCCCAGCATTTT. It yields the protein CASSELGTVNNQPQHF.

This clone was detected a few times. The chain carries TRBV7-9 and TRBJ2-6; unclear D gene. V shed 9 bases and J shed 2 bases, with 11 bases lying between them. The CDR3 has 14 amino acids. Germline V CDR1 and CDR2: SEHNR, FQNEAQ (reference sequence). CDR3 region: CARESEPGANVLTF. CDR3 DNA sequence: TGTGCCAGGGAAAGCGAGCCTGGGGCCAACGTCCTGACTTTC.